This entry concerns a single T cell receptor (beta chain). This sample was taken from a study of shared clonotypes between healthy human individuals. The CDR3 consists of 11 residues. From germline, CDR1 is WSHSY and CDR2 SAAADI. V was pared by 2 bases and J by 7 bases, with 6 bases between. The assay was immunoSEQ multiplex PCR, and TCRdb's table has in-frame clones only and misses some. The repertoire holds 2 million to 3 million clones, roughly 93% seen once, with roughly 0.39% in the top ten. Sequences were obtained from naive CD4+ T cells from PBMCs. Subset given: CD45RA+ positively selected. This clonotype was obtained from a man younger than 30 in good health. Some clones in this sample may be carry-over from other donors' samples. The rearrangement links TRBV10-2 to TRBJ2-7; D remains unclear. CDR3 loop: CASSESIEQYF. The CDR3, as DNA: TGCGCCAGCAGTGAGAGCATTGAGCAGTACTTC.